This TCR beta chain was documented in a study of read filtering for tumor transcriptome and immune sequencing. Overall study: Among patients, 17 were male and about 15 female, aged about 45 to 85 (mean approximately 71). Per sample, TCR-region reads ranged about 4 to 11 million by IR-seq, roughly 85 to 1273 by RNA-seq.

This clonotype was observed a few times. Its antigen is still unknown. Findings and caveats of the study: Single-read clonotypes: roughly 82% of IR-seq clonotypes (roughly 4% of reads), about 75% of RNA-seq clonotypes (roughly 45% of reads).

Molecular barcoded adaptors covering alpha/delta and beta/gamma chains were used on around 400 ng RNA. From the reads, TCRdb called clonotypes with MiXCR, one entry per CDR3 protein. The data show over 45,000 distinct CDR3 sequences, approximately 12% seen once. Looked up from germline, CDR1 is SGHTS and CDR2 is YDEGEE. The CDR3 consists of 12 residues. The V end was cut by 7 bases, the J end by 3 bases, with 9 bases between. The rearrangement uses TRBV5-8 and TRBJ2-3, with no clear D. Material for sequencing was a population of CD138-negative cells sorted from bone marrow. The TCR sequence derives from a donor aged 40 or over with multiple myeloma. The DNA of the CDR3 is TGTGCCAGCTTTGGGGTGACAGATACGCAGTATTTT. Protein sequence: CASFGVTDTQYF.